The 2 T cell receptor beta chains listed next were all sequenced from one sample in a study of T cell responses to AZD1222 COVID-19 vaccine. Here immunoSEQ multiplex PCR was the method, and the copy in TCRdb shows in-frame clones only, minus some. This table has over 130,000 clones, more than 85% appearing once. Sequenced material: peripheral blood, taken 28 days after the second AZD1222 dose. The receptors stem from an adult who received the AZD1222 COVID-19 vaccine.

This CDR3 reads CASSTTGEGNTIYF. The CDR3 nucleotides are TGTGCCAGTAGTACGACAGGGGAAGGAAACACCATATATTTT. The chain joins TRBV19 to TRBJ1-3; 8 bases match TRBD1. The CDR3 totals 14 residues. The germline V gene has CDR1 LNHDA and CDR2 SQIVND (reference sequence). J lost 4 bases, V lost 4 bases, and 3 bases had no gene match.

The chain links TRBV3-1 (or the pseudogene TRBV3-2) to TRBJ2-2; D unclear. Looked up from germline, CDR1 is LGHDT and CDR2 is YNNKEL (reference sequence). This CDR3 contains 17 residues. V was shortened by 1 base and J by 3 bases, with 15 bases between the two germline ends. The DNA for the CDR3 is TGTGCCAGCAGCCAAGTAACCGGGCGGTCGTACACCGGGGAGCTGTTTTTT. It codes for CASSQVTGRSYTGELFF.